This TCR beta chain came from a study of regulatory T cells in long-lasting Graves disease. Ten or more counts support this clonotype. The CDR3 contains 14 residues. From germline, CDR1 is DFQATT and CDR2 SNEGSKA (reference sequence). J gave up 2 bases and V 6 bases, and 6 bases lay outside the gene matches. Described time point: newly diagnosed GD, antithyroid drugs for less than 3 months. From PBMCs, RNA was extracted and then used to make the TCR library. TCR beta libraries were built with iRepertoire HTBI primers and Arm-PCR of CDR3 regions. One entry per CDR3 protein results from TCRdb running MiXCR on the multiplex PCR reads. The table lists about 220,000 distinct CDR3 sequences, roughly 19% of them singletons. This sample also belongs to another study, concerning T cells in Graves' hyperthyroidism and ophthalmopathy.

V and J are TRBV20-1 and TRBJ2-3; 9 nucleotides match TRBD2. Sequencing was performed on peripheral blood mononuclear cells (PBMCs), taken at new diagnosis, from a patient treated with antithyroid drugs. This clonotype originated in a woman under 40 with Graves disease. The CDR3 region has the DNA TGCAGTGCCACCCTAGCGGGGATCACAGATACGCAGTATTTT. Translation gives CSATLAGITDTQYF.